These T cell receptor beta chains were read from a single sample in a study of T cell responses to AZD1222 COVID-19 vaccine. Method: immunoSEQ multiplex PCR; TCRdb's copy keeps in-frame clones and lacks some. The sample contains some 150,000 clones, 75% to 90% of which appear only once. This specimen was peripheral blood, taken 28 days after the second AZD1222 dose. Receptor source: an adult who received the AZD1222 COVID-19 vaccine. Both conserved end residues are part of each CDR3. The D gene is left open where the match is weak. Part of the rows lack a size; the others show once, few, many or a class for expanded clones.

TRBJ2-7 | TRBD2 | - | TRBV29-1 | CSATTSGAYEQYF | TGCAGCGCGACGACTAGCGGGGCCTACGAGCAGTACTTC
TRBJ2-7 | TRBD2 | - | TRBV3-1/TRBV3-2 | CASSPGTSGFLYEQYF | TGTGCCAGCAGCCCAGGGACTAGCGGATTCCTCTACGAGCAGTACTTC
TRBJ1-4 | - | - | TRBV30 | CAWTYGVGEKLFF | TGTGCCTGGACCTACGGGGTGGGGGAAAAACTGTTTTTT
TRBJ2-1 | TRBD2 | - | TRBV2 | CASRGTSGRRVEQFF | TGTGCCAGCAGGGGGACTAGCGGGAGAAGAGTTGAGCAGTTCTTC
TRBJ1-1 | - | - | TRBV18 | CASSRIEAFF | TGTGCCAGCTCAAGAATTGAAGCTTTCTTT
TRBJ2-2 | - | - | TRBV10-3 | CAISEASPGELFF | TGTGCCATCAGTGAGGCTAGCCCCGGGGAGCTGTTTTTT
TRBJ2-1 | - | - | TRBV19 | CASSIVAGLVHNEQFF | TGTGCCAGTAGTATAGTCGCAGGGCTTGTGCACAATGAGCAGTTCTTC
TRBJ2-7 | - | - | TRBV6-1 | CASSDWATAYEQYF | TGTGCCAGCAGTGATTGGGCTACCGCCTACGAGCAGTACTTC
TRBJ1-3 | TRBD1 | - | TRBV3-1/TRBV3-2 | CASSQSGTGAGNTIYF | TGTGCCAGCAGCCAATCCGGGACAGGGGCTGGAAACACCATATATTTT
TRBJ2-3 | TRBD2 | once | TRBV7-2 | CASSLRASGSTDTQYF | TGTGCCAGCAGCTTACGGGCTAGCGGGAGTACAGATACGCAGTATTTT
TRBJ2-5 | - | few | TRBV7-2 | CASSLARAEQETQYF | TGTGCCAGCAGCTTAGCCCGAGCGGAACAAGAGACCCAGTACTTC
TRBJ1-2 | TRBD1 | - | TRBV2 | CASSEALRGIYGYTF | TGTGCCAGCAGTGAAGCGCTCAGGGGGATCTATGGCTACACCTTC
TRBJ1-6 | - | - | TRBV18 | CASSPGAEFNSPLHF | TGTGCCAGCTCACCAGGGGCGGAGTTTAATTCACCCCTCCACTTT